A single sample gave rise to the 16 T cell receptor beta chains below, sequenced in a study of blood T cell repertoires in COVID-19. Using immunoSEQ multiplex PCR, the repertoire was profiled, and TCRdb retains in-frame clones only, with some absent. The top ten hold approximately 4.1% of the sample, which has 90,000 to 120,000 clones, roughly 83% seen once. The sequencing input was peripheral blood. Receptors were obtained from a human donor in a cohort sampled during active COVID-19.

This sequence joins TRBV12-3 or TRBV12-4 and TRBJ2-2; no reliable D call. The V gene lost 10 bases and the J gene lost 8 bases, with 8 bases spanning the gap. The length of the CDR3 is 10 residues. CDR3 sequence: CATSGGELFF. In DNA form, the CDR3 reads TGTGCCACCTCCGGTGGGGAGCTGTTTTTT.

The chain employs TRBV2 and TRBJ1-4; no clear D gene. CDR1 and CDR2 (germline): SNHLY, FYNNEI. The ends were cut back, 10 bases at V and 7 bases at J, with 16 bases in the middle. The CDR3 contains 13 residues. CDR3 sequence (DNA): TGTGCCACAAGAATAGAAACGGGTGAAAAACTGTTTTTT. It codes for CATRIETGEKLFF.

V usage is TRBV5-4 and J usage is TRBJ1-2, with unresolved D. Between the trimmed V and J ends, which lost 3 bases and 5 bases, there was a span of 17 bases. This CDR3 has 15 amino acids. Germline V CDR1 and CDR2: SGHNT, YYREEE (reference sequence). Written as DNA, the CDR3 is TGTGCCAGCAGCTCTGGAGGAGTAAAATCATATGGCTACACCTTC. Protein: CASSSGGVKSYGYTF.

The gene calls are TRBV2 and TRBJ2-1; tentatively, D is TRBD1 (6 bases). The CDR3 has 13 amino acids. The germline V gene encodes CDR1 SNHLY and CDR2 FYNNEI. Between the trimmed V and J ends, which lost 4 bases and 5 bases, there was a span of 9 bases. This CDR3 reads CASSGQGNNEQFF. The DNA for the CDR3 is TGTGCCAGCAGTGGTCAGGGGAACAATGAGCAGTTCTTC.

The genes are TRBV27 and TRBJ1-1, with no clear D. V shed 3 bases and J shed 6 bases, with 5 bases lying between them. Per the germline V gene, CDR1 is MNHEY and CDR2 is SMNVEV (reference sequence). The CDR3 is 11 amino acids. CDR3: CASSFNSEAFF. Written as DNA, the CDR3 is TGTGCCAGCAGTTTTAATTCTGAAGCTTTCTTT.

The CDR3 coding sequence is TGTGCCTGGAGGACACAGGGTTTCACTGAAGCTTTCTTT. This codes for CAWRTQGFTEAFF. V usage is TRBV30 and J usage is TRBJ1-1, with TRBD1 as a possible D gene (6 bases). Trimming stripped 3 bases from V and 4 bases from J, with 12 bases between. CDR3 length: 13 amino acids. Germline values: CDR1 GTSNPN, CDR2 SVGIG (reference sequence).

This clone was counted a single time. V is TRBV27 and J is TRBJ1-5, with D perhaps TRBD1 (5 bases). V was shortened by 4 bases and J by 6 bases, with 16 bases between the two germline ends. The V gene's germline CDR1 is MNHEY and CDR2 SMNVEV (reference sequence). The CDR3 covers 15 residues. The CDR3 here is CASSSGGGWSQPQHF. The DNA of the CDR3 is TGTGCCAGCAGTTCGGGCGGGGGTTGGAGTCAGCCCCAGCATTTT.

V and J are TRBV5-1 and TRBJ2-5; 7 positions match TRBD1. V was clipped by 0 bases and J by 2 bases; unmatched bases: 4. CDR1 and CDR2 from the germline V gene are SGHRS and YFSETQ. CDR3 length: 15 residues. This chain's CDR3 is CASSLGQGDQETQYF. CDR3 DNA sequence: TGCGCCAGCAGCTTGGGGCAGGGGGATCAAGAGACCCAGTACTTC.

This chain uses TRBV25-1 with TRBJ2-3; D ambiguous. Trimming removed 3 bases from V and 1 base from J, with 8 bases in between. Looked up from germline, CDR1 is MGHDK and CDR2 is SYGVNS. This CDR3 comprises 14 residues. DNA for the CDR3: TGTGCCAGCAGTGACTCCAAGCGCACAGATACGCAGTATTTT. This gives the protein CASSDSKRTDTQYF.

The chain recombines TRBV7-6 with TRBJ2-2; 16 nucleotides match TRBD2. CDR3 length equals 18 residues. CDR1 is SGHVS and CDR2 is FNYEAQ in the germline V gene. The J segment lost 4 bases and the V segment lost 3 bases, leaving 5 bases of the junction unmatched. Here the CDR3 reads CASSLSGLAGGGTGELFF. The CDR3 DNA reads as TGTGCCAGCAGCTTGTCGGGACTAGCGGGAGGGGGCACCGGGGAGCTGTTTTTT.

The gene calls are TRBV28 and TRBJ2-3; TRBD2 matches at 8 bases. CDR1 MDHEN and CDR2 SYDVKM come from the germline V gene. The CDR3 runs 14 residues. Unmatched junction bases numbered 9, after V lost 8 bases and J lost 5 bases. CDR3 residues: CASPPSGLQDTQYF. For the CDR3, the DNA is TGTGCCAGCCCACCTAGCGGGCTGCAAGATACGCAGTATTTT.

This clone was found once. This chain's CDR3 is CASTILRDFPGGPPIQYF. The CDR3 DNA reads as TGTGCCAGCACCATCCTCCGGGACTTCCCCGGAGGGCCGCCCATTCAGTACTTC. The chain carries TRBV7-9 and TRBJ2-4, with D tentatively TRBD2 (6 bases). This CDR3 spans 18 amino acids. Germline CDR1 is SEHNR and CDR2 is FQNEAQ (reference sequence). V was clipped by 7 bases and J by 9 bases, with 31 bases between them.

The chain carries TRBV12-3 or TRBV12-4 and TRBJ1-2; no firm D call. CDR3 size: 12 residues. The ends were cut back, 2 bases at V and 4 bases at J, with 5 bases in the middle. Written as DNA, the CDR3 is TGTGCCAGCAGTTTAAATCGCTATGGCTACACCTTC. Residues: CASSLNRYGYTF.

The V and J genes are TRBV3-1 (or the pseudogene TRBV3-2) and TRBJ1-2; no clear D gene. Germline V CDR1 and CDR2: LGHDT, YNNKEL (reference sequence). Trimming took off 4 bases at V and 7 bases at J, with 19 bases between the two ends. CDR3 length equals 15 residues. As DNA, the CDR3 is TGTGCCAGCAGCCGCGAAGTTGGTTCAAGAACTGGCTACACCTTC. Translation: CASSREVGSRTGYTF.

The rearrangement joins TRBV6-6 to TRBJ1-2, with 9 bases that match TRBD1. The CDR3 consists of 13 residues. The J segment lost 6 bases and the V segment lost 2 bases, leaving 1 base of the junction unmatched. Looked up from germline, CDR1 is MNHNY and CDR2 is SVGAGI (reference sequence). Written as DNA, the CDR3 is TGTGCCAGCAGTTACCGGGACAGGGATGGCTACACCTTC. Amino acids: CASSYRDRDGYTF.

The chain employs TRBV5-5 and TRBJ1-2; 7 positions match TRBD1. V lost 6 bases and J lost 4; bases outside the gene matches: 12. Germline loops: CDR1 SGHKS, CDR2 YYEKEE (reference sequence). This CDR3 comprises 15 residues. CDR3 region: CASTQLTGMGYGYTF. DNA for the CDR3: TGTGCCAGCACCCAATTGACAGGGATGGGCTATGGCTACACCTTC.